The 19 T cell receptor beta chains reported below all come from one sample, sequenced in a study of CD8+CD57+ T cells in acquired aplastic anemia (dated by TCRdb to the late 2010s). Flow cytometry had shown CD8+CD57+ cell expansion in the patients selected for sequencing. Sequenced on an Illumina HiSeq 2000. Genomic DNA was used as template for profiling of TCR beta VDJ combinations and CDR3 sequences. TCRdb itself trimmed the public reads at Q25 with fastp, ran MiXCR and retained productive beta chains. Under each unique CDR3 protein, matching rows form one entry showing the most common genes and DNA. The sample data list 100,000 to 150,000 distinct CDR3 sequences, and about 40% of these were observed just once. The top ten hold about 2.4% of the sample. The sample taken for sequencing was sorted CD4+, CD8+, or CD8+CD57+ T cells (not recorded which) from PBMCs. These TCRs come from a human donor with aplastic anemia.

Ten or more counts support this clonotype. This chain links TRBV20-1 with TRBJ2-3; D gene unclear. CDR1 and CDR2 (germline): DFQATT, SNEGSKA (reference sequence). V was shortened by 5 bases and J by 4 bases, with 10 bases between the two germline ends. The CDR3 totals 12 residues. The CDR3, as DNA: TGCAGTGCTCCCCCCGGGCCAGATACGCAGTATTTT. It is translated as CSAPPGPDTQYF.

In this sample, this clonotype turned up many times. The chain links TRBV20-1 to TRBJ2-1; 14 bases fit TRBD2. This CDR3 has 16 residues. Germline values: CDR1 DFQATT, CDR2 SNEGSKA (reference sequence). After removal of 4 bases from V and 2 bases from J, the junction contained 4 bases not matched to a gene. CDR3 residues: CSATTGLAGAYNEQFF. The CDR3 DNA reads TGCAGTGCTACCACGGGACTAGCGGGGGCCTACAATGAGCAGTTCTTC.

This clonotype was observed many times. The V call is TRBV6-6, the J call TRBJ1-1; D remains ambiguous. Trimming removed 3 bases at V and 4 bases at J, with 18 bases between. Germline-derived CDR1 and CDR2 are MNHNY and SVGAGI (reference sequence). CDR3 size: 16 residues. This CDR3 is CASSYLLGSRSTEAFF. The CDR3 coding sequence is TGTGCCAGCAGTTATCTTTTGGGGAGTCGTAGCACTGAAGCTTTCTTT.

V gene TRBV29-1 combines with J gene TRBJ2-1; possible D gene TRBD1, 6 bases. CDR1 SQVTM and CDR2 ANQGSEA come from the germline V gene. CDR3 length equals 12 residues. V gave up 2 bases and J gave up 10 bases, with 12 bases separating them. CDR3 DNA: TGCAGCGTTGAAAACAGGGTATACGAGCAGTTCTTC. It translates to CSVENRVYEQFF.

The chain combines TRBV2 with TRBJ1-2; 8 nucleotides agree with TRBD1. The CDR3 loop spans 13 amino acids. Germline values: CDR1 SNHLY, CDR2 FYNNEI. V dropped 4 bases and J dropped 7; count of bases not matched to a gene: 5. The CDR3 DNA is TGTGCCAGCAGTGTCGGGACAGGAGGTGGCTACACCTTC. Amino acid sequence: CASSVGTGGGYTF.

As to this clonotype: A much larger clone differs by one base, so this may be a read error. The chain links TRBV6-1 to TRBJ2-7, with TRBD1 identical over 9 bases. Germline values: CDR1 MNHNS, CDR2 SASEGT. The CDR3 is 12 residues long. Unmatched junction bases numbered 0, after V lost 6 bases and J lost 3 bases. CDR3 loop: CASRDRGYEQYF. Written as DNA, the CDR3 is TGTGCCAGCAGGGACAGGGGCTACGAGCAGTACTTC.

The chain employs TRBV10-3 and TRBJ2-7; 14 nucleotides agree with TRBD2. The CDR3 consists of 15 residues. Germline-derived CDR1 and CDR2 are ENHRY and SYGVKD. J lost 6 bases, V lost 7 bases, and 8 bases had no gene match. The DNA for the CDR3 is TGTGCCATCACTCGGACTAGCGGGGGGTTAGGCGAGCAGTACTTC. This codes for CAITRTSGGLGEQYF.

Ten or more counts support this clonotype. The chain has TRBV20-1 and TRBJ2-2; 15 nucleotides agree with TRBD2. Germline assignment: CDR1 DFQATT and CDR2 SNEGSKA (reference sequence). The length of the CDR3 is 14 residues. V was clipped by 5 bases and J by 5 bases; unmatched bases: 0. CDR3 in DNA: TGCAGTGCTGGGACTAGCGGGGGGACCGGGGAGCTGTTTTTT. Amino acids: CSAGTSGGTGELFF.

A remark on this clonotype: A read error may explain this, as a much larger clone is one base away. V usage is TRBV12-3 or TRBV12-4 and J usage is TRBJ1-1; tentative D call: TRBD1 (6 bases). This CDR3 has 15 amino acids. V lost 5 bases, J lost 6 bases, and 19 bases lay in between. The CDR3 DNA is TGTGCCAGCAGTCCGCGACGGGGGGCGGGGGCTGAAGCTTTCTTT. Translating it yields CASSPRRGAGAEAFF.

This clonotype showed up many times. V gene TRBV19 combines with J gene TRBJ1-1; D is ambiguous. CDR3 size: 14 residues. CDR1 is LNHDA and CDR2 is SQIVND in the germline V gene (reference sequence). V lost 0 bases and J lost 3, with 8 bases in between. CDR3: CASSIEGLDTEAFF. CDR3 nucleotides: TGTGCCAGTAGTATAGAGGGATTGGACACTGAAGCTTTCTTT.

V is TRBV6-1 and J is TRBJ2-3, with D unresolved. The germline V gene encodes CDR1 MNHNS and CDR2 SASEGT. This CDR3 spans 13 amino acids. The germline V and J ends were trimmed by 7 bases and 2 bases, with 10 bases remaining between them. CDR3 in amino acids: CASKRAITDTQYF. The CDR3 DNA reads TGTGCCAGCAAACGGGCCATCACAGATACGCAGTATTTT.

The table lists this clonotype with a count of one. A read error may be the cause here, since a much bigger clone is one base away. V gene TRBV2 combines with J gene TRBJ2-1, with a possible D match to TRBD1 (5 bases). The CDR3 is made up of 13 amino acids. Germline CDR1 is SNHLY and CDR2 is FYNNEI. The CDR3 reads CASSERQWTPSLF. CDR3 bases: TGTGCCAGCAGTGAAAGACAGTGGACCCCCTCGCTCTTC.

In this sample, this clonotype turned up many times. This chain uses TRBV20-1 with TRBJ2-5, with unresolved D. The germline V gene encodes CDR1 DFQATT and CDR2 SNEGSKA (reference sequence). The CDR3 runs 14 residues. Trimming shortened V by 0 bases and J by 6 bases, and 14 bases separated the two germline ends. CDR3 coding DNA: TGCAGTGCTAGAGAGTGGGCGCCGACGAAGACCCAGTACTTC. Amino acids: CSAREWAPTKTQYF.

In its sample, this clonotype was seen many times. The chain links TRBV7-2 to TRBJ2-5, with TRBD2 matching over 14 bases. Germline V CDR1 and CDR2: SGHTA, FQGNSA. This CDR3 is built from 16 residues. The J segment lost 4 bases and the V segment lost 7 bases, leaving 8 bases of the junction unmatched. CDR3: CASTPGGLAGVETQYF. DNA of the CDR3: TGTGCCAGCACCCCGGGGGGACTAGCGGGGGTAGAGACCCAGTACTTC.

This clonotype was picked up a small number of times. This chain connects TRBV28 to TRBJ1-1, with unresolved D. V lost 1 base, J lost 6 bases, and 9 bases lay in between. CDR3 length: 13 residues. Germline assignment: CDR1 MDHEN and CDR2 SYDVKM. This chain's CDR3 is CASSLSRAAEAFF. The CDR3 DNA reads as TGTGCCAGCAGTTTATCAAGGGCGGCTGAAGCTTTCTTT.

The rearrangement uses TRBV20-1 and TRBJ2-7; unclear D gene. Germline CDR1 reads DFQATT; CDR2 reads SNEGSKA (reference sequence). This CDR3 contains 14 residues. Trimming stripped 1 base from V and 0 bases from J, with 10 bases between. CDR3 nucleotides: TGCAGTGCTAGAGGAGCAGAACACTCCTACGAGCAGTACTTC. Translated: CSARGAEHSYEQYF.

CDR3 DNA: TGTGCCCGCACTTGTGAGACAGGGGAGGCTTCACCCCTCCACTTT. Residues: CARTCETGEASPLHF. The J gene is TRBJ1-6, the V gene TRBV5-6, with 8 bases that match TRBD1. This CDR3 contains 15 residues. V shed 10 bases and J 9 bases; nucleotides not matched to a gene: 15. Per the germline V gene, CDR1 is SGHDT and CDR2 is YYEEEE.

Many counts were recorded for this clonotype. V usage is TRBV5-6 and J usage is TRBJ1-2; no reliable D call. V lost 2 bases, J lost 6 bases, and 8 bases lay in between. Germline CDR1 SGHDT, CDR2 YYEEEE. The CDR3 totals 12 residues. CDR3 nucleotides: TGTGCCAGCAGCTTCTTAGGAGATGGCTACACCTTC. This translates into CASSFLGDGYTF.

This chain uses TRBV20-1 with TRBJ2-7; 9 bases are shared with TRBD2. The V gene end was trimmed by 5 bases and the J gene end by 0 bases; junction bases not matched to a gene: 14. Germline V CDR1 and CDR2: DFQATT, SNEGSKA (reference sequence). This CDR3 is 17 amino acids long. The CDR3 loop is CSAPGAGGQGVSYEQYF. In DNA form, the CDR3 reads TGCAGTGCTCCGGGAGCGGGGGGCCAGGGGGTCTCCTACGAGCAGTACTTC.